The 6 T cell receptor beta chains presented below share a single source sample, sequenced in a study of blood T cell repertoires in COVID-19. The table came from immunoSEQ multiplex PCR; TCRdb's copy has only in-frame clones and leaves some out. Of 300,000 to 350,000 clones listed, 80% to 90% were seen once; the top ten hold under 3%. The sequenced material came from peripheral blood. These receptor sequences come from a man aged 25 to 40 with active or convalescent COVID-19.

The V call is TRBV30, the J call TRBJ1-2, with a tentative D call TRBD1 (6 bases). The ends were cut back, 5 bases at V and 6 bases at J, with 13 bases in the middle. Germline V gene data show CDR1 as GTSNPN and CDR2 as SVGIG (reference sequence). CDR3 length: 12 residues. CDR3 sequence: CAWDRYADGYTF. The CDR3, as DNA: TGTGCCTGGGACAGGTATGCGGATGGCTACACCTTC. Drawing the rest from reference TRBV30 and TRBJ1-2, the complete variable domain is SQTIHQWPATLVQPVGSPLSLECTVEGTSNPNLYWYRQAAGRGLQLLFYSVGIGQISSEVPQNLSASRPQDRQFILSSKKLLLSDSGFYLCAWDRYADGYTFGSGTRLTVV.

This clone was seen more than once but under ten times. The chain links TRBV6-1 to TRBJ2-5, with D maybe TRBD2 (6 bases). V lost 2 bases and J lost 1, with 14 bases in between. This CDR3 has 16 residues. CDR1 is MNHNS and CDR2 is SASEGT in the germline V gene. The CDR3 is CASSELSSGFQETQYF. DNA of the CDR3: TGTGCCAGCAGTGAATTATCGAGCGGGTTCCAAGAGACCCAGTACTTC.

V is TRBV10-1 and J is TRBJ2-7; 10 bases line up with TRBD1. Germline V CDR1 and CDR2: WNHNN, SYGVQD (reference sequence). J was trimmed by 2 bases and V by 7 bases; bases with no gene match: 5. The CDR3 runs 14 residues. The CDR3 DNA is TGCGCCAGCAACCCCGGGACAGGGGCCTACGAGCAGTACTTC. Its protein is CASNPGTGAYEQYF.

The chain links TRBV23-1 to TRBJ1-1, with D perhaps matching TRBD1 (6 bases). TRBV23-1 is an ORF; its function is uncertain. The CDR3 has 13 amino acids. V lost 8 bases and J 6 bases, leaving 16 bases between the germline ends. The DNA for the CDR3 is TGCGCCAGCCAAACCCAGGGGAGGGCTGAAGCTTTCTTT. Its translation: CASQTQGRAEAFF.

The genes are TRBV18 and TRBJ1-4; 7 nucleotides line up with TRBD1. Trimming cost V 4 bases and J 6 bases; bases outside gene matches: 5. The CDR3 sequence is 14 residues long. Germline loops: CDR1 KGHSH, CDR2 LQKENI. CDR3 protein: CASSHRQGDEKLFF. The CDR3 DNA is TGTGCCAGCTCACACCGACAGGGCGATGAAAAACTGTTTTTT.

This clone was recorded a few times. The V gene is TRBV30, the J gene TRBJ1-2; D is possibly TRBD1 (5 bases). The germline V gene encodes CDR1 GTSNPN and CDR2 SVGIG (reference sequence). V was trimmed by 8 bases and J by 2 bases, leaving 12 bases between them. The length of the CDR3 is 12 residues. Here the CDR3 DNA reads TGTGCCCGGGACGCCCGGAACTATGGCTACACCTTC. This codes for CARDARNYGYTF.